This T cell receptor beta chain was retrieved from a study of T cell responses to AZD1222 COVID-19 vaccine. Background on the study: Researchers grouped second doses given at about 4 or about 12 weeks into one pool.

Study results and caveats: Recipients of AZD1222 seropositive at baseline numbered only five or six. White British donors predominated, females outnumbered males, and clonal diversity was possibly underestimated.

Assay: immunoSEQ multiplex PCR; the TCRdb copy retains only in-frame clones and omits some. The table lists 100,000 or so clones, 85% to 90% of them singletons. Remarks on this clone: What it binds is not known.

The CDR3 totals 11 residues. Between the trimmed V and J ends, which lost 1 base and 8 bases, there was a span of 3 bases. Germline V gene data show CDR1 as ENHRY and CDR2 as SYGVKD. Sequencing used peripheral blood, obtained on day 0 of AZD1222 vaccination. This chain uses TRBV10-3 with TRBJ2-1; D not certain. The clonotype comes from an adult in good health. This chain's CDR3 is CAISELDEQFF. The CDR3 bases are TGTGCCATCAGTGAGTTAGATGAGCAGTTCTTC.